The sequence of this T cell receptor beta chain was determined in a study of blood T cell repertoires in COVID-19. Some clones are missing from TCRdb's copy, which holds only in-frame ones; the method was immunoSEQ multiplex PCR. This repertoire shows fewer than 450,000 clones, roughly 88% found once; its top ten account for around 2.1%. CDR1 MNHEY and CDR2 SMNVEV come from the germline V gene (reference sequence). Trimming cost V 11 bases and J 5 bases, with 12 bases left between them. CDR3 length equals 11 residues. The J gene is TRBJ2-5, the V gene TRBV27; maybe TRBD2 (6 bases). The TCR comes from a middle-aged woman with acute COVID-19. Sequenced sample: PBMCs or T cells enriched from blood (not recorded which). The CDR3, as DNA: TGTGCCTCACGCCGGGGGGAGACCCAGTACTTC. The encoded protein is CASRRGETQYF.